The source of this TCR beta chain is a study of blood T cell repertoires in COVID-19. The repertoire was sequenced with immunoSEQ multiplex PCR; TCRdb's copy has only in-frame clones and lacks some. This sample has about 210,000 clones; around 83% occur once, and the top ten carry roughly 2.9%. The CDR3 covers 13 residues. Per the germline V gene, CDR1 is SNHLY and CDR2 is FYNNEI. V was clipped by 5 bases and J by 5 bases; unmatched bases: 3. The chain is built from TRBV2 and TRBJ1-5; 7 bases line up with TRBD1. The sample was peripheral blood. The receptor was isolated from a man aged 50-59 years with active or convalescent COVID-19. The CDR3 sequence: CASSPQGDQPQHF. The DNA for the CDR3 is TGTGCCAGCAGTCCTCAGGGGGATCAGCCCCAGCATTTT.